These 9 T cell receptor beta chains were sequenced from one sample in a study of T cell responses to AZD1222 COVID-19 vaccine. TCRdb's table, derived via immunoSEQ multiplex PCR, lists solely in-frame clones and lacks some. The table records 90,000 to 110,000 clones, about 88% of them present only once. This sample comprised peripheral blood, obtained on day 0 of AZD1222 vaccination. These receptors originate from an adult in good health.

The J gene is TRBJ2-7, the V gene TRBV9; D ambiguous. From germline, CDR1 is SGDLS and CDR2 YYNGEE. Between the trimmed V and J ends, which lost 0 bases and 6 bases, there was a span of 10 bases. The CDR3 sequence is 13 residues long. The CDR3 region has the DNA TGTGCCAGCAGCGTAGAGATAGATTCCGAGCAGTACTTC. It yields the protein CASSVEIDSEQYF.

The genes are TRBV11-3 and TRBJ2-1; a weak D match, TRBD2 (5 bases). Germline CDR1 SGHNT, CDR2 YENEEA. The CDR3 is 16 residues long. The V end lost 5 bases, the J end lost 7 bases, and 21 bases lay between the germline ends. In nucleotides, the CDR3 is TGTGCCAGCAGCCCCGTGGCAGCCGGCCTAGCAAATGAGCAGTTCTTC. This translates into CASSPVAAGLANEQFF.

The genes are TRBV6-6 and TRBJ1-6; 7 nucleotides align to TRBD1. This CDR3 region has 15 residues. V lost 2 bases to trimming and J lost 6 bases; unmatched junction nucleotides: 4. Germline values: CDR1 MNHNY, CDR2 SVGAGI (reference sequence). CDR3 loop: CASSYGQAPNSPLHF. CDR3 in DNA: TGTGCCAGCAGTTACGGACAGGCGCCTAATTCACCCCTCCACTTT.

This chain connects TRBV19 to TRBJ2-3; D perhaps matches TRBD2 (6 bases). Germline CDR1 LNHDA, CDR2 SQIVND (reference sequence). This CDR3 contains 15 residues. The V end lost 5 bases, the J end lost 2 bases, and 14 bases lay between the germline ends. The CDR3 DNA sequence: TGTGCCAGTAGTGATGGGGGGACGGTCACAGATACGCAGTATTTT. Encoded protein: CASSDGGTVTDTQYF.

The V gene is TRBV18, the J gene TRBJ1-6; D possibly corresponds to TRBD1 (6 bases). Trimming cost V 4 bases and J 13 bases, with 17 bases left between them. There are 14 residues in the CDR3. Germline assignment: CDR1 KGHSH and CDR2 LQKENI. The CDR3 bases are TGTGCCAGCTCACGGGACACGACAAACCGCCCCCTCCACTTT. This gives the protein CASSRDTTNRPLHF.

V gene TRBV2 combines with J gene TRBJ1-6; 7 bases agree with TRBD1. CDR1 SNHLY and CDR2 FYNNEI come from the germline V gene. V shed 6 bases, J shed 6 bases, and the junction held 11 bases outside the gene matches. This CDR3 contains 16 residues. The CDR3 sequence: CASRVQGEGANSPLHF. The CDR3 DNA follows: TGTGCCAGCAGGGTACAGGGAGAGGGGGCTAATTCACCCCTCCACTTT.

V gene TRBV6-2 or TRBV6-3 combines with J gene TRBJ2-7, with D unclear. The CDR3 has 12 amino acids. Germline loops: CDR1 MNHEY, CDR2 SVGEGT. Deletions cut 4 bases from V and 3 bases from J, with 7 bases between. CDR3: CASSSTGYEQYV. For the CDR3, the DNA is TGTGCCAGCAGTTCCACTGGCTACGAGCAGTACGTC.

The J gene is TRBJ2-3, the V gene TRBV11-3; 7 nucleotides align to TRBD2. Germline trimming cut 6 bases from V and 3 bases from J; bases unmatched to any gene: 9. In germline, CDR1 is SGHNT, CDR2 YENEEA. The CDR3 extends over 15 amino acids. This CDR3 reads CASRASGSATDTQYF. CDR3 nucleotides: TGTGCCAGCAGGGCTAGCGGAAGTGCTACAGATACGCAGTATTTT.

This sequence joins TRBV30 and TRBJ1-6, with D unresolved. The germline V gene encodes CDR1 GTSNPN and CDR2 SVGIG (reference sequence). V was pared by 7 bases and J by 0 bases, with 16 bases between. The CDR3 covers 16 residues. The CDR3 nucleotides read TGTGCCTCCCGAGGCGAGGGCAGCTCCTATAATTCACCCCTCCACTTT. Protein product: CASRGEGSSYNSPLHF.